This T cell receptor (beta chain) was found in a study of CD8+ T cells in alopecia areata. Noted treatment: oral pan-JAK inhibitor, 5-10 mg twice daily. As part of sample collection, lesional scalp punch biopsies and peripheral blood were taken from alopecia areata patients. Comment on this clone: Its antigen is unidentified.

The study's findings and limits: Tofacitinib significantly lowered scalp clonality and expanded CD8+ clones among the top 100. Clonality exceeded that of normal scalp in lesional scalp, most notably in alopecia totalis/universalis. Just one nonresponder means the tie between baseline CD8+ expansion and response stays uncertain.

The V gene's germline CDR1 is SGHAT and CDR2 FQNNGV. The CDR3 length is 15 residues. J lost 4 bases, V lost 3 bases, and 7 bases had no gene match. After isolation, RNA underwent reverse transcription to generate cDNA as the sequencing template. TCRdb keeps only in-frame clones here, not all; method: immunoSEQ multiplex PCR. The sample includes 150,000 or so clones, nearly 55% seen only once; the top ten take around 15%. This TCR was recovered from a human donor with alopecia areata. The material was CD8+ T cells sorted from blood, obtained at week 4, from a patient treated with tofacitinib. The chain has TRBV11-2 and TRBJ2-3; 7 positions match TRBD2. CDR3 bases: TGTGCCAGCAGCTTTGAGGTTAGCGGGCCAGATACGCAGTATTTT. Its translation: CASSFEVSGPDTQYF.